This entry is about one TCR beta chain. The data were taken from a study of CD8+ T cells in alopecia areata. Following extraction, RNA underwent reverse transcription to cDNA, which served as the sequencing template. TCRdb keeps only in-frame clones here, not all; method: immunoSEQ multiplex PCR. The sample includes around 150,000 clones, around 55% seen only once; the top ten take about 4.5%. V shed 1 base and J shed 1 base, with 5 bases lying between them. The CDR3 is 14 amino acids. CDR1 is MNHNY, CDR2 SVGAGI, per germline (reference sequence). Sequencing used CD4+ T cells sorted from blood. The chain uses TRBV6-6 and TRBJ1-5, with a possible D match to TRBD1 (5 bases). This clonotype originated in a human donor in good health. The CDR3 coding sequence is TGTGCCAGCAGTTACTGGGGGAGCAATCAGCCCCAGCATTTT. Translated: CASSYWGSNQPQHF.